The rows below give T cell receptor beta chains drawn from one sample of a study of blood T cell repertoires in COVID-19. Sequenced by immunoSEQ multiplex PCR; TCRdb stores in-frame clones only, minus some. The table records roughly 91,000 clones, around 80% of them present only once. Input material: peripheral blood. The receptors here all came from a woman older than 75 with acute or convalescent COVID-19. The CDR3 runs from the conserved cysteine through the conserved F or W. D genes are given only for firm matches. Some rows have no size entry. The others give once, few or many, or a class for an expanded clone.

>TRBJ2-5|TRBV19|TRBD1|few
TGTGCCAGTAGTCCAGGGGGCTCAGAGACCCAGTACTTC
CASSPGGSETQYF
>TRBJ2-2|TRBV5-1|.|.
TGCGCCAGCAGCTCGACAGTCGGGGGGCGTGAGGAGCTGTTTTTT
CASSSTVGGREELFF
>TRBJ2-2|TRBV11-3|TRBD2|.
TGTGCCAGCAGCTTAGCCCTAGCGGGGGCTACCGGGGAGCTGTTTTTT
CASSLALAGATGELFF
>TRBJ2-7|TRBV28|.|few
TGTGCCAGCAGCCCCGTCGGGGGATACGAGCAGTACTTC
CASSPVGGYEQYF
>TRBJ1-2|TRBV14|TRBD1|.
TGTGCCAGCAGCGCCGACAGGGTCACCTACACCTTC
CASSADRVTYTF
>TRBJ2-7|TRBV6-5|.|.
TGTGCCAGCAGTAACCCACAGGGTCCCGAGCAGTACTTC
CASSNPQGPEQYF
>TRBJ2-5|TRBV7-8|.|.
TGTGCCAGCAGCCCTTCCCAACTCGGAGAGACCCAGTACTTC
CASSPSQLGETQYF
>TRBJ2-5|TRBV11-1|.|.
TGTGCCAGCAGCTTAGAGGAGGGAAGGCTAGAGACCCAGTACTTC
CASSLEEGRLETQYF
>TRBJ2-1|TRBV5-1|TRBD2|.
TGCGCCAGCAGCTTAAATCTAGCGGGGGCCCATGAGCAGTTCTTC
CASSLNLAGAHEQFF
>TRBJ2-2|TRBV13|TRBD1|.
TGTGCCAGCAGCCTGAGAAGGGGGCTCAGGGACACCGGGGAGCTGTTTTTT
CASSLRRGLRDTGELFF
>TRBJ1-5|TRBV10-3|.|.
TGTGCCATCAGTGAGGCAGATAGCAATCAGCCCCAGCATTTT
CAISEADSNQPQHF
>TRBJ2-1|TRBV5-1|TRBD2|.
TGCGCCAGCAGCAGGCTAGCGGGAAATGAGCAGTTCTTC
CASSRLAGNEQFF
>TRBJ2-1|TRBV24-1|.|.
TGTGCCACCAGTGATTTCGGGGGGCGATCCAATGAGCAGTTCTTC
CATSDFGGRSNEQFF
>TRBJ1-2|TRBV6-1|TRBD1|.
TGTGCCAGCAGTGAAGCGGGACAGGGCGGTCTCTATGGCTACACCTTC
CASSEAGQGGLYGYTF
>TRBJ2-3|TRBV6-4|TRBD2|.
TGTGCCGCATCGACGGGGGGGTCAGCGCAGTATTTT
CAASTGGSAQYF
>TRBJ2-2|TRBV5-6|TRBD2|few
TGTGCCAGCAGCTTGGTGACTAGCGGGAGTGCCACCGGGGAGCTGTTTTTT
CASSLVTSGSATGELFF
>TRBJ2-7|TRBV9|TRBD1|.
TGTGCCAGCAAGACAGGGTCCTACGAGCAGTACTTC
CASKTGSYEQYF
>TRBJ1-2|TRBV28|TRBD1|.
TGTGCCAGCTCTACCGGACAGGGTATCTATGGCTACACCTTC
CASSTGQGIYGYTF
>TRBJ1-5|TRBV6-2/TRBV6-3|.|.
TGTGCCAGCAGTTCTGGGGGGGGTGGCAATCAGCCCCAGCATTTT
CASSSGGGGNQPQHF
>TRBJ2-3|TRBV6-5|TRBD1|.
TGTGCCAGCCGGACAGACAGGGCTGATACGCAGTATTTT
CASRTDRADTQYF
>TRBJ1-5|TRBV27|TRBD1|.
TGTGCCAGCAGTGGATCCGGGACAGGGGGCGCCGCCCAGCATTTT
CASSGSGTGGAAQHF
>TRBJ2-7|TRBV2|TRBD1|.
TGTGCCAGCAGTGTAAGACAGGGCTACGAGCAGTACTTC
CASSVRQGYEQYF
>TRBJ2-4|TRBV28|TRBD2|.
TGTGCCAGCAGTTTGGGAGCGGGGGGGAGAAACATTCAGTACTTC
CASSLGAGGRNIQYF
>TRBJ2-5|TRBV5-6|TRBD2|.
TGTGCCAGCACCCTCCGGTTAAGCGGGGGGGCGGAGACCCAGTACTTC
CASTLRLSGGAETQYF
>TRBJ1-1|TRBV10-3|TRBD1|once
TGTGCCATTTTAGGACAGGGCCAGACTGAAGCTTTCTTT
CAILGQGQTEAFF
>TRBJ1-1|TRBV7-9|TRBD1|.
TGTGCCAGCAGCTTTTCAGGGGGGAACACTGAAGCTTTCTTT
CASSFSGGNTEAFF
>TRBJ2-7|TRBV28|TRBD2|.
TGTGCCAGCAGTTTAGTAAGCGGGAGCTACGAGCAGTACTTC
CASSLVSGSYEQYF
>TRBJ1-2|TRBV5-4|TRBD1|.
TGTGCCAGCAGCTCTACAGGGGGCGGCGGCTACACCTTC
CASSSTGGGGYTF
>TRBJ2-7|TRBV28|.|.
TGTGCCACCCAGGGGGGAACCTACGAGCAGTACTTC
CATQGGTYEQYF
>TRBJ2-2|TRBV19|.|.
TGTGCCAGTAGTCGTAGTCAGGGGGGAACCGGGGAGCTGTTTTTT
CASSRSQGGTGELFF
>TRBJ1-5|TRBV7-3|TRBD1|.
TGTGCCAGCAGCGCCGGACAGGGCGGTCAGCCCCAGCATTTT
CASSAGQGGQPQHF
>TRBJ1-6|TRBV7-9|.|.
TGTGCCAGCAGCCCATCGGGTTTCGGTAATTCACCCCTCCACTTT
CASSPSGFGNSPLHF
>TRBJ1-1|TRBV5-5|.|.
TGTGCCAGCAGACCCACCGTAGCGAACACTGAAGCTTTCTTT
CASRPTVANTEAFF
>TRBJ2-2|TRBV5-1|.|.
TGCGCCAGCAGCTTGGCCGTCCGTTACACCGGGGAGCTGTTTTTT
CASSLAVRYTGELFF
>TRBJ2-2|TRBV5-4|TRBD2|once
TGTGCCAGCAGCCAACTAGCGGGGGGGCAATTCACCGGGGAGCTGTTTTTT
CASSQLAGGQFTGELFF
>TRBJ2-5|TRBV6-6|.|.
TGTGCCAGCAGTAAGGGTGAGACAGTGGAGACCCAGTACTTC
CASSKGETVETQYF
>TRBJ2-1|TRBV14|TRBD2|.
TGTGCCAGCAGCCACGGGACTAGCGGGGGGGCTAACAATGAGCAGTTCTTC
CASSHGTSGGANNEQFF
>TRBJ1-6|TRBV5-1|.|.
TGCGCCAGCAGCTTGAACGTCAGAACAGGGTATGATTCACCCCTCCACTTT
CASSLNVRTGYDSPLHF
>TRBJ1-6|TRBV4-1|.|few
TGCGCCAGCAGCCAGGCATCCTATAATTCACCCCTCCACTTT
CASSQASYNSPLHF
>TRBJ1-6|TRBV3-1/TRBV3-2|.|.
TGTGCCAGCAGCCAGCTTGGGGAGGGTAATTCACCCCTCCACTTT
CASSQLGEGNSPLHF
>TRBJ1-2|TRBV6-1|TRBD1|.
TGTGCCAGCAGTGATTTGGACAGGATCGTCCGTGGCTACACCTTC
CASSDLDRIVRGYTF
>TRBJ2-1|TRBV11-1|TRBD2|.
TGTGCCAGCAGCTCCCGTAGCGGGAGCTCCTACAATGAGCAGTTCTTC
CASSSRSGSSYNEQFF
>TRBJ2-2|TRBV6-6|TRBD1|few
TGTGCCAGCAGCCGTGGACAGGGGGGAACCACCGGGGAGCTGTTTTTT
CASSRGQGGTTGELFF
>TRBJ2-3|TRBV11-2|.|.
TGTGCCAGCAGCCCCCGCGGGGCAGGGCATCCAGATACGCAGTATTTT
CASSPRGAGHPDTQYF
>TRBJ1-4|TRBV19|.|.
TGTGCCAGTAGTCCCTCGGGGTCCCGTGGAGGTGGTGAAAAACTGTTTTTT
CASSPSGSRGGGEKLFF
>TRBJ2-4|TRBV6-1|.|.
TGTGCCAGCAGTGAGGGACAAGCTAGGGTCTTC
CASSEGQARVF
>TRBJ2-2|TRBV27|.|.
TGTGCCAGCAGTTTAGCAGGGCAAGTAAAGCTGTTTTTT
CASSLAGQVKLFF
>TRBJ1-2|TRBV14|.|.
TGTGCCAGCAGCCAAGTGGGGCAGGGGTATGGCTACACCTTC
CASSQVGQGYGYTF
>TRBJ2-5|TRBV24-1|TRBD2|.
TGTGCCACCGAACTAGCGGGGCAAGAGACCCAGTACTTC
CATELAGQETQYF
>TRBJ2-7|TRBV10-2|TRBD2|few
TGCGCCAGCAGTGAGCCCCCCACTAGCGTCTCCTACGAGCAGTACTTC
CASSEPPTSVSYEQYF
>TRBJ1-1|TRBV2|.|.
TGTGCCAGCAGTGAACAAACAGTTGAAGCTTTCTTT
CASSEQTVEAFF